These 8 T cell receptor beta chains share one sample of origin, sequenced in a study of sequential checkpoint blockade in melanoma. Treatment described: randomized to nivolumab then ipilimumab (arm A) or the reverse (arm B). The assay was immunoSEQ multiplex PCR, and TCRdb's table has in-frame clones only and misses some. The sample lists approximately 13,000 clones; over 65% were seen once. This material consisted of CD8+ T cells sorted from blood (inferred from file names), taken from a patient given nivolumab and ipilimumab in sequence. The receptors here all came from a human donor with melanoma.

This clone is medium-sized. The rearrangement joins TRBV5-4 to TRBJ1-2; 9 positions match TRBD1. This CDR3 region has 16 residues. Germline CDR1 reads SGHNT; CDR2 reads YYREEE (reference sequence). V lost 0 bases and J lost 0; bases outside the gene matches: 3. The CDR3 DNA follows: TGTGCCAGCAGCTTGGCCCGGGACAGGGCTAACTATGGCTACACCTTC. Amino acids: CASSLARDRANYGYTF.

V is TRBV15 and J is TRBJ1-1, with 7 bases lining up with TRBD1. Trimming cost V 0 bases and J 0 bases; bases outside gene matches: 10. The CDR3 runs to 18 residues. The germline gives CDR1 LNHNV, CDR2 YYDKDF (reference sequence). The CDR3 loop is CATSRDLTGQKMNTEAFF. CDR3 nucleotide sequence: TGTGCCACCAGCAGAGATCTGACAGGGCAGAAAATGAACACTGAAGCTTTCTTT.

The rearrangement links TRBV7-9 to TRBJ2-1, with TRBD1 identical over 7 bases. CDR3 size: 16 residues. Germline CDR1 and CDR2: SEHNR and FQNEAQ (reference sequence). J lost 6 bases, V lost 5 bases, and 13 bases had no gene match. CDR3 DNA: TGTGCCAGCAGCCCGACACAGGGGACAGTAAGCAATGAGCAGTTCTTC. Its protein is CASSPTQGTVSNEQFF.

The CDR3 sequence is CASRGTGGMEAFF. As DNA, the CDR3 is TGTGCCAGCAGGGGGACAGGAGGCATGGAAGCTTTCTTT. The rearrangement uses TRBV2 and TRBJ1-1; 8 bases fit TRBD1. V lost 6 bases, J lost 8 bases, and 8 bases stayed unmatched. This CDR3 contains 13 residues. The germline V gene has CDR1 SNHLY and CDR2 FYNNEI.

This chain joins TRBV5-1 and TRBJ2-3; D perhaps matches TRBD1 (5 bases). Germline V gives CDR1 SGHRS, CDR2 YFSETQ. The CDR3 runs 12 residues. V was shortened by 0 bases and J by 6 bases, with 5 bases between the two germline ends. The DNA for the CDR3 is TGCGCCAGCAGCTTGGCAGGGGATACGCAGTATTTT. This encodes CASSLAGDTQYF.

V usage is TRBV19 and J usage is TRBJ2-1; 7 nucleotides align to TRBD2. The J segment lost 1 base and the V segment lost 4 bases, leaving 4 bases of the junction unmatched. Germline V lookup: CDR1 LNHDA, CDR2 SQIVND (reference sequence). The CDR3 runs 15 residues. The CDR3 reads CASSTLASSYNEQFF. In nucleotides, the CDR3 is TGTGCCAGTAGTACACTAGCGTCTTCCTACAATGAGCAGTTCTTC.

J is TRBJ2-2 and V is TRBV6-5, with TRBD1 matching 8 bases. The junction had 6 bases not matched to a gene; V was cut back by 6 bases and J by 3 bases. CDR1 is MNHEY and CDR2 is SVGAGI in the germline V gene. The CDR3 totals 15 residues. CDR3 loop: CASSRSTGDTGELFF. The CDR3 bases are TGTGCCAGCAGCCGATCGACAGGGGACACCGGGGAGCTGTTTTTT.

This chain uses TRBV4-3 with TRBJ1-2; maybe TRBD1 (5 bases). Germline V lookup: CDR1 LGHNA, CDR2 YSLEER. Trimming removed 3 bases from V and 1 base from J, with 9 bases in between. The CDR3 is made up of 14 amino acids. The CDR3 spells CASSHRQSNYGYTF. The DNA for the CDR3 is TGCGCCAGCAGCCACCGACAGAGTAACTATGGCTACACCTTC.